This T cell receptor beta chain came from a study of blood T cell repertoires in COVID-19. About the study: The United States, Italy and Spain supplied acute and convalescent COVID-19 samples.

The germline CDR1 and CDR2 sequences are SNHLY and FYNNEI. Trimming took 6 bases from V and 4 from J, leaving 19 bases between them. The CDR3 has 16 residues. Recovered status applied to Cohort 3 donors who had two consecutive negative PCRs. It also applied to those with clearance or with symptom resolution. Sequencing was performed with immunoSEQ multiplex PCR; in TCRdb, only in-frame clones are kept and a portion is missing. This sample has about 260,000 clones; about 82% occur once, and the top ten carry around 2.1%. This clone was detected only once. The source material was PBMCs or T cells enriched from blood (not recorded which). This TCR derives from a woman in her fifties or sixties who had recovered from COVID-19. The chain links TRBV2 to TRBJ2-4; maybe TRBD2 (7 bases). The CDR3 region has the DNA TGTGCCAGCAGGGCAAGGTGGGGGGGCGGGAAAAACATTCAGTACTTC. It translates to CASRARWGGGKNIQYF.